A selection of T cell receptor beta chains follows, all from one sample in a study of neurological immune-mediated disorders. TCRdb redid the calling of the 5' RACE reads with MiXCR, one entry per CDR3 protein. The table shows about 79,000 distinct CDR3 sequences, with roughly an eighth occurring only once. Sequenced sample: PBMCs. These receptors came from a woman in her 50s in good health. Both conserved end residues are part of each CDR3. Each record gives: clone size, D gene, V gene, J gene, CDR3 protein, CDR3 DNA. D genes are given only for firm matches. Clone size is not always given. Where it is, it says once, few, many or a class for expanded clones.

many	.	TRBV5-1	TRBJ2-5	CASSLGGLNPTQQTQYF	TGCGCCAGCAGCTTGGGGGGGCTCAACCCCACACAACAGACCCAGTACTTC
many	.	TRBV28	TRBJ1-5	CASNRRGAGNQPQHF	TGTGCCAGCAACCGAAGGGGTGCGGGCAATCAGCCCCAGCATTTT
few	.	TRBV7-9	TRBJ2-1	CASSVDFNEQFF	TGTGCCAGCAGCGTGGATTTCAATGAGCAGTTCTTC
.	.	TRBV5-1	TRBJ2-1	CASSLMIGRKNEQFF	TGCGCCAGCAGCTTGATGATCGGGAGAAAAAATGAGCAGTTCTTC
many	.	TRBV5-5	TRBJ2-1	CATTLDRSEQFF	TGTGCCACCACTCTTGACAGGAGTGAGCAGTTCTTC
many	.	TRBV2	TRBJ1-2	CASSVQRSAYGYTF	TGTGCCAGCAGTGTTCAGCGATCGGCCTATGGCTACACCTTC
many	TRBD1	TRBV5-1	TRBJ1-1	CASSVPGGTEAFF	TGCGCCAGCAGCGTGCCAGGGGGAACTGAAGCTTTCTTT
many	.	TRBV18	TRBJ2-6	CASSLSRGAGANVLTF	TGTGCCAGCTCACTCTCCAGGGGTGCTGGGGCCAACGTCCTGACTTTC
many	.	TRBV20-1	TRBJ1-1	CSAIQGSGTEAFF	TGCAGTGCTATTCAGGGTAGCGGCACTGAAGCTTTCTTT
few	.	TRBV6-6	TRBJ1-1	CASREQMNTEAFF	TGTGCCAGCAGGGAACAGATGAACACTGAAGCTTTCTTT
many	.	TRBV3-1	TRBJ2-7	CASSQVFYEAVEQYF	TGTGCCAGCAGCCAAGTTTTTTACGAAGCGGTCGAGCAGTACTTC
many	TRBD1	TRBV18	TRBJ2-1	CASSPSRDRAEQFF	TGTGCCAGCTCACCGTCCCGGGACAGGGCTGAGCAGTTCTTC
many	.	TRBV7-3	TRBJ2-1	CASSLRSGVKTNEQFF	TGTGCCAGCAGCTTACGATCGGGAGTAAAGACTAATGAGCAGTTCTTC
many	.	TRBV5-1	TRBJ2-1	CASSLRLSSYNEQFF	TGCGCCAGCAGCTTACGACTTAGCTCCTACAATGAGCAGTTCTTC
many	.	TRBV5-1	TRBJ2-1	CASSLGDNYNEQFF	TGCGCCAGCAGCTTGGGCGACAACTACAATGAGCAGTTCTTC
many	.	TRBV28	TRBJ1-5	CASSLGAVYSNQPQHF	TGTGCCAGCAGTTTGGGGGCGGTTTATAGCAATCAGCCCCAGCATTTT